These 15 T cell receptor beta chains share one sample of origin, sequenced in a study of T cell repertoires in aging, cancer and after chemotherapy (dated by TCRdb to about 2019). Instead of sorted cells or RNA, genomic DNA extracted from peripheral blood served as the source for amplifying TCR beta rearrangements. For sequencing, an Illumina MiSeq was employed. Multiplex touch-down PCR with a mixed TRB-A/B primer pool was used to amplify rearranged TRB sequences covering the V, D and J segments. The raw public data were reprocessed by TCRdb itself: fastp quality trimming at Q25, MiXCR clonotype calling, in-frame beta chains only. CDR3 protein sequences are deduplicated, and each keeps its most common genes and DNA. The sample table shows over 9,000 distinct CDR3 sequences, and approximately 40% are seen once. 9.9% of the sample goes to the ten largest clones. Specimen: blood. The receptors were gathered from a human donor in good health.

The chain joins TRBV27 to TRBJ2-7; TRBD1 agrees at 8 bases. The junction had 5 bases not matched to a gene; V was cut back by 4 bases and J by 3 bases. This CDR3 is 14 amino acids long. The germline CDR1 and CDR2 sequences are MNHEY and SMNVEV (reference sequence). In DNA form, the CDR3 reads TGTGCCAGCAGTTCCGCAGGGGGCAACTACGAGCAGTACTTC. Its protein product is CASSSAGGNYEQYF.

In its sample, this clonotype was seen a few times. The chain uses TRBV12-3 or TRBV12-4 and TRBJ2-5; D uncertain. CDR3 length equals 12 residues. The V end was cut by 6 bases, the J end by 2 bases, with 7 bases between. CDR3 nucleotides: TGTGCCAGCAGGAAAGTACAAGAGACCCAGTACTTC. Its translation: CASRKVQETQYF.

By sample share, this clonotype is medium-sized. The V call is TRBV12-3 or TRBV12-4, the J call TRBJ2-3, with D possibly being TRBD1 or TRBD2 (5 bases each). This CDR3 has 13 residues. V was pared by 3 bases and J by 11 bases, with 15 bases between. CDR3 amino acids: CASSFSGGVGQYF. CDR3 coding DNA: TGTGCCAGCAGTTTCTCTGGGGGTGTCGGGCAGTATTTT.

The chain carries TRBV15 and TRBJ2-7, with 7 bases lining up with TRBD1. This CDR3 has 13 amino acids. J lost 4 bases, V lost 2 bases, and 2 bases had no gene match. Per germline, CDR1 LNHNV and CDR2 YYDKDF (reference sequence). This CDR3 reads CATSRQGEYEQYF. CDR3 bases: TGTGCCACCAGCAGACAGGGGGAGTACGAGCAGTACTTC.

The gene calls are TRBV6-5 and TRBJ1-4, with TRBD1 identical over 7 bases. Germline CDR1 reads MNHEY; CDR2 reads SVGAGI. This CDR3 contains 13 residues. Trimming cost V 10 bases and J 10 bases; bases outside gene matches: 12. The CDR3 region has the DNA TGTGCCATCAGGCAGGGGGGCCATGGAAAACTGTTTTTT. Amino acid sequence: CAIRQGGHGKLFF.

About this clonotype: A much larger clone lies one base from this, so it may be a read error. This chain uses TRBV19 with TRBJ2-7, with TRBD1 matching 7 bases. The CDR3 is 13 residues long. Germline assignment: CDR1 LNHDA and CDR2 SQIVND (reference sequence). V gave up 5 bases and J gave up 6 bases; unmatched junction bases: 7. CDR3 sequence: CASSRGQTSEQYF. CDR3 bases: TGTGCCAGTAGTCGGGGACAGACCAGCGAGCAGTACTTC.

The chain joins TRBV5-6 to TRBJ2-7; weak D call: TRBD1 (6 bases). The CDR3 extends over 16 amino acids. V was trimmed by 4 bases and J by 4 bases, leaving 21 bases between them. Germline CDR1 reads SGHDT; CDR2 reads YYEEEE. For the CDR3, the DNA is TGTGCCAGCAGCCCGGTCCCCGACAGGATGAGATACGAGCAGTACTTC. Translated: CASSPVPDRMRYEQYF.

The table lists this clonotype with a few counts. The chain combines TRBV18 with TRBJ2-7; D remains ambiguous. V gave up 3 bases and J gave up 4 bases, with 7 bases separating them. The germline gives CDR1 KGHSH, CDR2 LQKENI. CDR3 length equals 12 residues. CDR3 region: CASSPEVYEQYF. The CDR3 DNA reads TGTGCCAGCTCACCGGAAGTATACGAGCAGTACTTC.

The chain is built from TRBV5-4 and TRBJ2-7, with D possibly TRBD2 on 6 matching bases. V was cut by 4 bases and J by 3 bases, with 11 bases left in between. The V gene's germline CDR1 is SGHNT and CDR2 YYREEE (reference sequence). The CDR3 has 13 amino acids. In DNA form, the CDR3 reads TGTGCCAGCAGCACCGGGACTCTCTACGAGCAGTACTTC. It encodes CASSTGTLYEQYF.

The CDR3 is CAISDRGQTDNEKLFF. The CDR3 nucleotides are TGTGCCATCAGTGACCGGGGCCAGACTGATAATGAAAAACTGTTTTTT. V gene TRBV10-3 combines with J gene TRBJ1-4, with D maybe TRBD1 (5 bases). With 3 bases removed from V and 4 bases from J, the gap between germline ends came to 15 bases. This CDR3 has 16 residues. CDR1 is ENHRY and CDR2 is SYGVKD in the germline V gene.

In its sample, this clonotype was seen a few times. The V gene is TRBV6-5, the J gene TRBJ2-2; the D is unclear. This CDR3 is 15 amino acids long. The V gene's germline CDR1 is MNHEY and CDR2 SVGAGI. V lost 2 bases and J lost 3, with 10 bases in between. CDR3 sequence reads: CASSYGGSHTGELFF. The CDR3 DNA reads TGTGCCAGCAGTTACGGTGGAAGTCACACCGGGGAGCTGTTTTTT.

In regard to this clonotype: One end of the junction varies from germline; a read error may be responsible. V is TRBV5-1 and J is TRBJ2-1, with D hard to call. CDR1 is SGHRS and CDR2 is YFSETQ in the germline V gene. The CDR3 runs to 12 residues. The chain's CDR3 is CASSLARREQFF. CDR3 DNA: TGTGCCAGCAGCTTGGCAAGGCGGGAGCAGTTCTTC. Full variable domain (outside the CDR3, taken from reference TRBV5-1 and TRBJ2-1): KAGVTQTPRYLIKTRGQQVTLSCSPISGHRSVSWYQQTPGQGLQFLFEYFSETQRNKGNFPGRFSGRQFSNSRSEMNVSTLELGDSALYLCASSLARREQFFGPGTRLTVL.

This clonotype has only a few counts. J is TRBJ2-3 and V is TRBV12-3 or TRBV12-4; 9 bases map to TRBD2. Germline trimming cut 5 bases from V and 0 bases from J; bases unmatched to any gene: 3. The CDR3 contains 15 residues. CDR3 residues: CASSAAGGSTDTQYF. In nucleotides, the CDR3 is TGTGCCAGCAGTGCCGCGGGAGGGAGCACAGATACGCAGTATTTT.

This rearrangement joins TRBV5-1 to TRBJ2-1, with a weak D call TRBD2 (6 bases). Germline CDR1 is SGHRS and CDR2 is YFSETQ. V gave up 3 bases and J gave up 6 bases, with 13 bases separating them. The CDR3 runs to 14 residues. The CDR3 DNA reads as TGCGCCAGCAGCTCAGCGGGCTTTTCCAATGAGCAGTTCTTC. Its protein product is CASSSAGFSNEQFF.

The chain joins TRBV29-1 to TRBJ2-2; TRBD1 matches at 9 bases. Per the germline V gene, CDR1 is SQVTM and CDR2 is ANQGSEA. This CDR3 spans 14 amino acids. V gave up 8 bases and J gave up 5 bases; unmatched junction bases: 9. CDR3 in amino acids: CSSPGQGGTGELFF. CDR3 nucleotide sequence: TGCAGCTCCCCGGGACAGGGTGGAACCGGGGAGCTGTTTTTT.